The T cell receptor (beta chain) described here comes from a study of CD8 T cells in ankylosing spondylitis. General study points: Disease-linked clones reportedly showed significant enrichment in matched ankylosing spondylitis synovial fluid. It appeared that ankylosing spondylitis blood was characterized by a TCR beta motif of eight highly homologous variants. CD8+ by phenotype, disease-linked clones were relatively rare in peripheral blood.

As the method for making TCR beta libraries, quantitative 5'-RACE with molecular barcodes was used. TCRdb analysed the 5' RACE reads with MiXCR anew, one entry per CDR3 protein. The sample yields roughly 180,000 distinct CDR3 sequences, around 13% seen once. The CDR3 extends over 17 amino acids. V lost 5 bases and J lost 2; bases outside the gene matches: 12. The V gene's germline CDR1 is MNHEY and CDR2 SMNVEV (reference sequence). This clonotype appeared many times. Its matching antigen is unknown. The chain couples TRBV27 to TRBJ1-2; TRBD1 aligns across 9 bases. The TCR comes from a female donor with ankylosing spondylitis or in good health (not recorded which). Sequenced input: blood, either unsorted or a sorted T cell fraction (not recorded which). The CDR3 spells CASSPLGEGQGNYGYTF. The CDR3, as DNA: TGTGCCAGCAGTCCCCTCGGGGAGGGACAGGGAAACTATGGCTACACCTTC.